The source of this T cell receptor beta chain is a study of a mutant IDH1 vaccine in newly diagnosed glioma. Overall study: Vaccination followed radiotherapy alone by 4-6 weeks, or accompanied temozolomide cycles.

Looked up from germline, CDR1 is SNHLY and CDR2 is FYNNEI. CDR3 length equals 15 residues. V shed 4 bases, J shed 1 base, and the junction held 2 bases outside the gene matches. Assay: immunoSEQ multiplex PCR; the TCRdb copy retains only in-frame clones and omits some. Of tens of thousands of clones listed, around 80% were seen once; the top ten hold less than 15%. The time point denotes: week 23, last vaccination. What each vaccine dose contained was 300 ug of mutant IDH1 20-mer peptide, accompanied by topical imiquimod. As to this clone: Its target is not known.

General study points: It was over 85% of patients that developed vaccine-induced immune responses.

The specimen was PBMCs, collected from a glioma patient whose treatment included an IDH1 peptide vaccine. This chain joins TRBV2 and TRBJ2-2; 8 nucleotides align to TRBD2. The receptor comes from a man aged 25 to 40 with glioma. The CDR3 sequence: CASSGGLGNTGELFF. In DNA form, the CDR3 reads TGTGCCAGCAGTGGGGGACTAGGGAACACCGGGGAGCTGTTTTTT.